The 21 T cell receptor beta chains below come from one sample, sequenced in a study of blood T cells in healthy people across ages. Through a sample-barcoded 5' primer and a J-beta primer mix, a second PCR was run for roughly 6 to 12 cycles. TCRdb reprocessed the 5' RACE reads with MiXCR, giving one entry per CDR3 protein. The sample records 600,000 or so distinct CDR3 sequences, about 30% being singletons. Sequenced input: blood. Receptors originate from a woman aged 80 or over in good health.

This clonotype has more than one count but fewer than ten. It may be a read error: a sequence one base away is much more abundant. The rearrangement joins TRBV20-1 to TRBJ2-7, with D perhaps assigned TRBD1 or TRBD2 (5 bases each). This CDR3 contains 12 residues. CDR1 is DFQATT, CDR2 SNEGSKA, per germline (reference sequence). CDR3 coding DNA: TGCAGGGCGAGCCAGGGAGACTACGAGCAGTACTTC. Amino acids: CRASQGDYEQYF.

CDR3: CASSWPGQGQYGYTF. In DNA form, the CDR3 reads TGCGCCAGCAGCTGGCCGGGACAGGGCCAGTATGGCTACACCTTC. The rearrangement links TRBV4-1 to TRBJ1-2; TRBD1 agrees at 9 bases. The CDR3 sequence is 15 residues long. From germline, CDR1 is MGHRA and CDR2 YSYEKL. V lost 5 bases to trimming and J lost 5 bases; unmatched junction nucleotides: 9.

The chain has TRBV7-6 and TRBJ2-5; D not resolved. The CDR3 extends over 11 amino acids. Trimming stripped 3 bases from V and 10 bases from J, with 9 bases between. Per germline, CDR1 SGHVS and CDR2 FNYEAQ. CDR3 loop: CASSLGGDQYF. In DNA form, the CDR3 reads TGTGCCAGCAGCTTGGGCGGAGACCAGTACTTC.

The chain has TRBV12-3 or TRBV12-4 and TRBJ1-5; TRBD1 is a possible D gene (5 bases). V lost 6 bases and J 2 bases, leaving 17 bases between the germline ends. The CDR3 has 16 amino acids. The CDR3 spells CASSLMGGRGNQPQHF. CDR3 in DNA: TGTGCCAGCAGCCTAATGGGGGGTCGGGGCAATCAGCCCCAGCATTTT.

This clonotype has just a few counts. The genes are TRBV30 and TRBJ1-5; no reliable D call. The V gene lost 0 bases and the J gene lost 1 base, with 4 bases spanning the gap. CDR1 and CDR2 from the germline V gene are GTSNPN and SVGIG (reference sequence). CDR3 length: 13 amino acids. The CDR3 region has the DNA TGTGCCTGGAGTGTGAAGAGCAATCAGCCCCAGCATTTT. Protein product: CAWSVKSNQPQHF.

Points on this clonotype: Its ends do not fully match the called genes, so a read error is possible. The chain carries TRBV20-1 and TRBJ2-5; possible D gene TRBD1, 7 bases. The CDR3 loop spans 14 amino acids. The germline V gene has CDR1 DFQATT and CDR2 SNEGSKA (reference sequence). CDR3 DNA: TGCGGTGCCGAGAATCGACAGGGACTGGAGACCCAGTACTTC. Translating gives CGAENRQGLETQYF.

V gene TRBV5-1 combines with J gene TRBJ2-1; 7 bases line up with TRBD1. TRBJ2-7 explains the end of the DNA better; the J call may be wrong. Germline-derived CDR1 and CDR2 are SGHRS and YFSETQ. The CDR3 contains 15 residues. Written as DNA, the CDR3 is TGCGCCAGCAGCTTGGATGGGACAGAATTTTACGAGCAGTACTTC. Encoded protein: CASSLDGTEFYEQYF.

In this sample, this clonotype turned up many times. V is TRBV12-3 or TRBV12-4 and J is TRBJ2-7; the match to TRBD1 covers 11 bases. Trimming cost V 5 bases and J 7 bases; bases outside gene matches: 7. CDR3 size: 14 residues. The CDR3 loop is CASSTGQGAGEQYF. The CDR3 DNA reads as TGTGCCAGCAGTACAGGACAGGGGGCGGGTGAGCAGTACTTC.

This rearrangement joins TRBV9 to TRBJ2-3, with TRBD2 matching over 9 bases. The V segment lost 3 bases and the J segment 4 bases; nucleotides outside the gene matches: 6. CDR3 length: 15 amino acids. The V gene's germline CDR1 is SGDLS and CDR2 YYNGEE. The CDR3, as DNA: TGTGCCAGCAGCGAGGGGACTAGCCCAGCAGATACGCAGTATTTT. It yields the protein CASSEGTSPADTQYF.

CDR3 region: CASSPRGGYTGELFF. The DNA of the CDR3 is TGTGCCAGCAGCCCCCGAGGGGGGTACACCGGGGAGCTGTTTTTT. The chain uses TRBV7-8 and TRBJ2-2; TRBD1 or TRBD2 may be the D gene (6 bases each). Germline CDR1 SGHVS, CDR2 FQNEAQ. V was shortened by 5 bases and J by 3 bases, with 13 bases between the two germline ends. The CDR3 sequence is 15 residues long.

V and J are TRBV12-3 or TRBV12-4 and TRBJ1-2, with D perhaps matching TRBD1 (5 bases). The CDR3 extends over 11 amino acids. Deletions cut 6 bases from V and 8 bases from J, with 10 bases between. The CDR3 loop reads CASSRGAGYTF. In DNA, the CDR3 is TGTGCCAGCAGCAGAGGGGCCGGCTACACCTTC.

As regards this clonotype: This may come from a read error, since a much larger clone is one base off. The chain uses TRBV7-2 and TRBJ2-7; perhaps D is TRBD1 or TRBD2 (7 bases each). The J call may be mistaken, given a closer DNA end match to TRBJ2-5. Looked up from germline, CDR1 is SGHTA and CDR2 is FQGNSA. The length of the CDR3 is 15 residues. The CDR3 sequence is CASSQGEGRGETQYF. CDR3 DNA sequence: TGTGCCAGCAGCCAGGGGGAGGGCCGAGGAGAGACCCAGTACTTC.

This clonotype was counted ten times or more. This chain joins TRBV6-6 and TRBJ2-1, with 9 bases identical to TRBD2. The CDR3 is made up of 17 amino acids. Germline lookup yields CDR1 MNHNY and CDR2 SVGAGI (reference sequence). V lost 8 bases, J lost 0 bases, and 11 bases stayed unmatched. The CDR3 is CASLGAGGQGSYNEQFF. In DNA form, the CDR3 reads TGTGCCAGCTTAGGGGCGGGGGGGCAAGGCTCCTACAATGAGCAGTTCTTC.

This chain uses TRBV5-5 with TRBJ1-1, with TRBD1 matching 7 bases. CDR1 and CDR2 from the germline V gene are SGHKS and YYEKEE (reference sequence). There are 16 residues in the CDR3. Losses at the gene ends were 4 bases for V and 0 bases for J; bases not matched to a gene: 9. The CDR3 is CASSPTPGQLNTEAFF. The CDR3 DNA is TGTGCCAGCAGCCCAACACCGGGACAGCTGAACACTGAAGCTTTCTTT.

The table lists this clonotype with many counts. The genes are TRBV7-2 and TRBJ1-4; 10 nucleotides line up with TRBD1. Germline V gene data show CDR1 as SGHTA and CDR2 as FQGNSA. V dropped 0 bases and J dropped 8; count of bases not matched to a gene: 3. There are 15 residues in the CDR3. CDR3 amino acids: CASSLARTGGEKLFF. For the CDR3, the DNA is TGTGCCAGCAGCTTAGCGAGGACAGGGGGGGAAAAACTGTTTTTT.

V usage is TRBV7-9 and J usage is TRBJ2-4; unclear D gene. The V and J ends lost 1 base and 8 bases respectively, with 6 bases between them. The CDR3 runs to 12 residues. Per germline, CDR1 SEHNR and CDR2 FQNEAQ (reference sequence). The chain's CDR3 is CASSLDWDIQYF. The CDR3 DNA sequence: TGTGCCAGCAGCTTAGACTGGGACATTCAGTACTTC.

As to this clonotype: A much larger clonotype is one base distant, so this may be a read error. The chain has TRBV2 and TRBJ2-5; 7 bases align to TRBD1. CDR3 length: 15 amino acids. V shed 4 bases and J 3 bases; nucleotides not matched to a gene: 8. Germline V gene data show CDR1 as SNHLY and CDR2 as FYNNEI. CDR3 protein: CASSGPGQIKETQYF. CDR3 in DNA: TGTGCCAGCAGTGGCCCGGGACAGATAAAAGAGACCCAGTACTTC.

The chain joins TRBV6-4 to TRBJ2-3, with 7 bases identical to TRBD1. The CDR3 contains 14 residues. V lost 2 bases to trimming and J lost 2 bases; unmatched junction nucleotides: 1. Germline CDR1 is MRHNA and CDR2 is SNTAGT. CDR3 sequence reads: CASSDGTATDTQYF. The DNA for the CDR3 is TGTGCCAGCAGTGACGGGACAGCCACAGATACGCAGTATTTT.

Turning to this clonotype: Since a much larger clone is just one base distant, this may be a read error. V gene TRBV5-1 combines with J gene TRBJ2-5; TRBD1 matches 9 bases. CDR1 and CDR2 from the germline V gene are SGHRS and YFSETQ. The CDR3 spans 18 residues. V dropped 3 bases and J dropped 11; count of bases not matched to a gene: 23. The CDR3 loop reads CASSSSLNPRTGALEQYF. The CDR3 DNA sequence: TGCGCCAGCAGCTCGTCCCTCAACCCACGGACAGGGGCCCTGGAGCAGTACTTC. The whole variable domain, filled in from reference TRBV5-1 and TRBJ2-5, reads KAGVTQTPRYLIKTRGQQVTLSCSPISGHRSVSWYQQTPGQGLQFLFEYFSETQRNKGNFPGRFSGRQFSNSRSEMNVSTLELGDSALYLCASSSSLNPRTGALEQYFGPGTRLLVL.

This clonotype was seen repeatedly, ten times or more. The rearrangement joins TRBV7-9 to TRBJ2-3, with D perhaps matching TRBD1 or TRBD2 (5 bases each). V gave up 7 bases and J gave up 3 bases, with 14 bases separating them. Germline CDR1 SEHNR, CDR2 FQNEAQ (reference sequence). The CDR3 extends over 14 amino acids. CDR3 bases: TGTGCCAGCATCCGGGCAGGGAGAACAGATACGCAGTATTTT. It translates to CASIRAGRTDTQYF.

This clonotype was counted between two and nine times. CDR3 sequence reads: CASSLTGTSGEEQFF. The CDR3 DNA is TGTGCCAGCAGCCTCACCGGGACTAGCGGGGAGGAACAGTTCTTC. The chain employs TRBV3-1 and TRBJ2-1, with 13 bases fitting TRBD2. Germline-derived CDR1 and CDR2 are LGHDT and YNNKEL (reference sequence). The CDR3 consists of 15 residues. The junction had 10 bases not matched to a gene; V was cut back by 4 bases and J by 13 bases.